The text below deals with one T cell receptor beta chain. Its antigen is not known. This entry belongs to a study of cytomegalovirus exposure and HLA in healthy donors. Study-level findings and limits: Reports indicate that TCR beta sequences accurately predicted the HLA-A and HLA-B alleles of most subjects.

With 60 Vbeta and 13 Jbeta primers, the PCR was carried out. Sequencing was performed with immunoSEQ multiplex PCR; in TCRdb, only in-frame clones are kept and a portion is missing. The data contain under 250,000 clones, approximately 81% of them seen just once; the ten biggest clones take up approximately 0.24%. With 6 bases clipped from V and 4 bases from J, the junction kept 8 bases outside the gene matches. The CDR3 has 14 residues. Germline V gives CDR1 MNHEY, CDR2 SVGAGI. The genes are TRBV6-5 and TRBJ1-2; TRBD1 agrees at 7 bases. The TCR comes from a girl aged 2 to 10 in good health and CMV-seronegative. The sequencing sample was made of PBMCs. CDR3 protein: CASRLGGQSYGYTF. The DNA of the CDR3 is TGTGCCAGCAGACTAGGGGGACAGAGCTATGGCTACACCTTC.